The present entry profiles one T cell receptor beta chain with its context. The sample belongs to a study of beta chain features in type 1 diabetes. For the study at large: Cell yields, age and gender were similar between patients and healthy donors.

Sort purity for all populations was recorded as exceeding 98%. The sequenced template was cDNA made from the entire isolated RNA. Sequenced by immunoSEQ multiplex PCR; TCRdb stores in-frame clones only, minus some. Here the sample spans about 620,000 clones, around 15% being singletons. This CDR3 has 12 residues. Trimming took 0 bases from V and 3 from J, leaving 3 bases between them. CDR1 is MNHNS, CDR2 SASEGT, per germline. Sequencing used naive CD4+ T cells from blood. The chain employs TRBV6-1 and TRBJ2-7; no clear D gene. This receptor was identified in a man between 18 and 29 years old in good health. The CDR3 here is CASSEAIYEQYF. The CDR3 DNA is TGTGCCAGCAGTGAAGCGATCTACGAGCAGTACTTC.